The clone carrying this T cell receptor beta chain was recorded at least ten times. Its antigen is currently unknown. CDR1 is MDHEN, CDR2 SYDVKM, per germline. The CDR3 covers 15 residues. The V end lost 6 bases, the J end lost 4 bases, and 19 bases lay between the germline ends. These data are taken from a study of identical twins. Study-level findings and limits: The same donors were not followed; conclusions instead depended on cross-sectional statistical analysis.

TCRdb analysed the 5' RACE reads with MiXCR anew, one entry per CDR3 protein. This table holds 120,000 to 150,000 distinct CDR3 sequences, 3.5% found once. The sample consisted of memory T cells sorted from blood. The chain joins TRBV28 to TRBJ2-7; tentatively, D is TRBD1 (5 bases). This clonotype was sampled from a man in his late teens or twenties in good health. In DNA form, the CDR3 reads TGTGCCAGCAGGCCTCCTCGCCAGGGCCTATACGAGCAGTACTTC. Protein product: CASRPPRQGLYEQYF.